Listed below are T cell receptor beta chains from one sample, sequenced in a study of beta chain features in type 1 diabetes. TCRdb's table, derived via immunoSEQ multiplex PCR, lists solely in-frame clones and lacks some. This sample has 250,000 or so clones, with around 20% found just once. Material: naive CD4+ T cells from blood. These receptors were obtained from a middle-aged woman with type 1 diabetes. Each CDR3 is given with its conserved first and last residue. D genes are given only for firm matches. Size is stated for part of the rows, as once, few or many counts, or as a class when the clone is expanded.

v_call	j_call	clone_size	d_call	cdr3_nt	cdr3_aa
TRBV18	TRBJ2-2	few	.	TGTGCCAGCTCACGACAGGCTGAGGAGCTGTTTTTT	CASSRQAEELFF
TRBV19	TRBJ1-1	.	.	TGTGCCAGTAGTCCCTTAGGGGGTGCTGAAGCTTTCTTT	CASSPLGGAEAFF
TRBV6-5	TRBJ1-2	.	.	TGTGCCAGCACGCGAGGAGGGGAAGGCTACACCTTC	CASTRGGEGYTF
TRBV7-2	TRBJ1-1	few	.	TGTGCCAGCAGCCTCTCCCGAGAGGAAGCTTTCTTT	CASSLSREEAFF
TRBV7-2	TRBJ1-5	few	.	TGTGCCAGCAGCTTCCAGGCAGGGGATCAGCCCCAGCATTTT	CASSFQAGDQPQHF
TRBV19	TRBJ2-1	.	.	TGTGCCAGTACCGCCTTTATTACGGGGGATGAGCAGTTCTTC	CASTAFITGDEQFF
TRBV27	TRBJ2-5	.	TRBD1	TGTGCCAGCAGTTTCGGACAGGGAGAGACCCAGTACTTC	CASSFGQGETQYF
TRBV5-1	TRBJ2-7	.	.	TGCGCCAGCAGCTTGGGACAGGCCCACTACGAGCAGTACTTC	CASSLGQAHYEQYF
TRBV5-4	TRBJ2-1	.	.	TGTGCCAGCAGCTTATTCCTGACCCAGGAGGATGAGCAGTTCTTC	CASSLFLTQEDEQFF
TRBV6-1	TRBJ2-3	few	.	TGTGCCAGCAGTGCCCCAGCGGCCGGCACAGATACGCAGTATTTT	CASSAPAAGTDTQYF
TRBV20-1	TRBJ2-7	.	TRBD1	TGCAGTGCTGGGGACAGCCACGAGCAGTACTTC	CSAGDSHEQYF
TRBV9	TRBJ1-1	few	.	TGTGCCAGCAGCGTAGTGAGGGATCTGGAAGCTTTCTTT	CASSVVRDLEAFF
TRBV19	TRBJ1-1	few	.	TGTGCCAGTAGTCCACCGTACGGGGGAGCTTTCTTT	CASSPPYGGAFF
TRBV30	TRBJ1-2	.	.	TGTGCCTGGAGTCTCAGGAATGCCAAATCTGGCTACACCTTC	CAWSLRNAKSGYTF
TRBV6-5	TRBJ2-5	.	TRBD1	TGTGCCAGCAGATCGGGACAGGGAGAGACCCAGTACTTC	CASRSGQGETQYF
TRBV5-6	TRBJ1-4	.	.	TGTGCCAGCAGCTTGGGAGGAGCGGGAGGAGAAAAACTGTTTTTT	CASSLGGAGGEKLFF
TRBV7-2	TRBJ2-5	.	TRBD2	TGTGCCAGCAGCGTGGGACTAGCGGGGGGGCGAGGCGAGACCCAGTACTTC	CASSVGLAGGRGETQYF
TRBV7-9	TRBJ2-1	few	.	TGTGCCACCGTGGCGGGTAATGAGCAGTTCTTC	CATVAGNEQFF
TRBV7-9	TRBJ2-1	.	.	TGTGCCAGCAGCTTTCGCAGGGGGGACTACAATGAGCAGTTCTTC	CASSFRRGDYNEQFF
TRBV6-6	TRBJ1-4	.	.	TGTGCCAGCAGTTACTTAGAAAAACTGTTTTTT	CASSYLEKLFF
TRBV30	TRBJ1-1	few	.	TGTGCCTGGAGTGTTCTGGGAGGGGCTGAAGCTTTCTTT	CAWSVLGGAEAFF
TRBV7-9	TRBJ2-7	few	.	TGTGCCAGCAGCTTATCACAGGGCTACGAGCAGTACTTC	CASSLSQGYEQYF
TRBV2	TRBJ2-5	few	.	TGTGCCAGCAGCCTCGTTGGGCTACAAGAGACCCAGTACTTC	CASSLVGLQETQYF
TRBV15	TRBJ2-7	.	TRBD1	TGTGCCACCAGCGCCCCAGGGGGCAGCGACGAGCAGTACTTC	CATSAPGGSDEQYF
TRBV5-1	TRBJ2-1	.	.	TGCGCCAGCAGGCCTACCGGGGGCTCCTACAATGAGCAGTTCTTC	CASRPTGGSYNEQFF
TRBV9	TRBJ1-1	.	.	TGTGCCAGCAGCGTAGGCCACGAGGACACTGAAGCTTTCTTT	CASSVGHEDTEAFF
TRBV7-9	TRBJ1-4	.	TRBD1	TGTGCCAGCAGCTCGCAGACAGGGCCTAATGAAAAACTGTTTTTT	CASSSQTGPNEKLFF
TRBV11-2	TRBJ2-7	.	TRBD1	TGTGCCAGCAGTTATGACAGGGCCGAGCAGTACTTC	CASSYDRAEQYF
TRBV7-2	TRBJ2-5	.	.	TGTGCCAGCAGCTTAGGACTCCAAGAGACCCAGTACTTC	CASSLGLQETQYF
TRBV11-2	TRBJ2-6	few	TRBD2	TGTGCCAGCAGCCCTACTAGCGGGGGGGTTGGGGCCAACGTCCTGACTTTC	CASSPTSGGVGANVLTF
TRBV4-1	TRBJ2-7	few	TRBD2	TGCGCCAGCAGCCCCTCCGGGACTAGATCTGGGTCCTACGAGCAGTACTTC	CASSPSGTRSGSYEQYF
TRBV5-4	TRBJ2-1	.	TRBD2	TGTGCCAGCAGCTTGGGAAAGGGTAGCGGGGCCCACAATGAGCAGTTCTTC	CASSLGKGSGAHNEQFF
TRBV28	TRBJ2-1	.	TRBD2	TGTGCCAGCAGCGGGGGGACGCCTGAGGTTTACAATGAGCAGTTCTTC	CASSGGTPEVYNEQFF
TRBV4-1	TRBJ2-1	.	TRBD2	TGCGCCAGCAGCCGGACTAGCGGACATTCGAATGAGCAGTTCTTC	CASSRTSGHSNEQFF
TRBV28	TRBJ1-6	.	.	TGTGCCAGCAGCCAGATACAGGGTGCGGACTCACCCCTCCACTTT	CASSQIQGADSPLHF
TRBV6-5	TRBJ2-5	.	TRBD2	TGTGCCAGCAGTTACTCGAACGGGGGGCAAGAGACCCAGTACTTC	CASSYSNGGQETQYF
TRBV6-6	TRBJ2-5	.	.	TGTGCCGTGCCAGGGGTGGGTGAGACCCAGTACTTC	CAVPGVGETQYF
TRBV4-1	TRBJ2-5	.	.	TGCGCCAGCAGCCAACCACAAGAGACCCAGTACTTC	CASSQPQETQYF
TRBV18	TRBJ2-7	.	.	TGTGCCAGCTCACCCGCCAGGGGCGAGCAGTACTTC	CASSPARGEQYF
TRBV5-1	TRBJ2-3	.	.	TGCGCCAGCAGCTTGGCCAGCCAGGGCAGCACAGATACGCAGTATTTT	CASSLASQGSTDTQYF
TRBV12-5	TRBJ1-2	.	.	TGTGCTAGTGGTTTGGGAGGGCGGTTCTATGGCTACACCTTC	CASGLGGRFYGYTF
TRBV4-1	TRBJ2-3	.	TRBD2	TGCGCCAGCAGTTTCAGCGGGGCTAGCACAGATACGCAGTATTTT	CASSFSGASTDTQYF
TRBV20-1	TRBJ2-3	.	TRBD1	TGCAGTGGACAGGGACCAGATACGCAGTATTTT	CSGQGPDTQYF
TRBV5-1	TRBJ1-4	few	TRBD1	TGCGCCAGCAGCTTGGCCGGCAGGGGGACTAATGAAAAACTGTTTTTT	CASSLAGRGTNEKLFF
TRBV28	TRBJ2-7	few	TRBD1	TGTGCCAGCAGTTTATTACCCGGGACAGGGAATATGCCGCGCTTC	CASSLLPGTGNMPRF